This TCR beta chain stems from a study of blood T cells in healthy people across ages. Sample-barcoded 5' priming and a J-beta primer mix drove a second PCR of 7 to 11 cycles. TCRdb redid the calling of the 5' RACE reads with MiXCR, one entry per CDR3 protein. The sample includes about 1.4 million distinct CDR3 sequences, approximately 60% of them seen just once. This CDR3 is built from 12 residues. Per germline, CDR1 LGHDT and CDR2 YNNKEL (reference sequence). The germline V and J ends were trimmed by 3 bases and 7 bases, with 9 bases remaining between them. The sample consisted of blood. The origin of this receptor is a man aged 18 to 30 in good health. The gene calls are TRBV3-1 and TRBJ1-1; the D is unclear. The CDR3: CASSHPPGEAFF. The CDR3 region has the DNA TGTGCCAGCAGCCACCCGCCAGGTGAAGCTTTCTTT.